The rows below give T cell receptor beta chains drawn from one sample of a study of human T cells and chemical hapten exposure. One entry per CDR3 protein results from TCRdb running MiXCR on the RACE reads. Among 250,000 or so distinct CDR3 sequences listed, around 7% were seen once. The sequencing used whole blood, collected in connection with sensitization to the hapten diphenylcyclopropenone (DPC). These receptors were taken from a man between 18 and 35 years old with alopecia areata. Some clones in this sample may be carry-over from other donors' samples. Both conserved end residues are part of each CDR3. Fields, in order: J gene, clone size, D gene, V gene, CDR3 DNA, CDR3 protein. The D gene is left open where the match is weak. The size entry is marked missing in some rows and otherwise reads once, few, many or a size class.

>TRBJ1-2|few|TRBD1|TRBV12-3/TRBV12-4
TGTGCCAGCAGTCCCGGGACAGGGAATCACTATGGCTACACCTTC
CASSPGTGNHYGYTF
>TRBJ2-2|few|TRBD2|TRBV5-4
TGTGCCAGCAGCTTGCGGGGGGAGAACACCGGGGAGCTGTTTTTT
CASSLRGENTGELFF
>TRBJ2-7|-|-|TRBV29-1
TGCAGCGTTGAATGGTATCCGGGGCAGGAGCAGTACTTC
CSVEWYPGQEQYF
>TRBJ2-1|-|TRBD2|TRBV5-1
TGCGCCAGCAGCCCAACTCCAGCGGGCGGGGGCAATGAGCAGTTCTTC
CASSPTPAGGGNEQFF
>TRBJ2-6|-|TRBD1|TRBV3-1
TGTGCCAGCAGCTTGACAGGGATTTCCTCTGGGGCCAACGTCCTGACTTTC
CASSLTGISSGANVLTF
>TRBJ1-2|few|-|TRBV9
TGTGCCAGCAGCGTAGAAGGGGCTGGCTACACCTTC
CASSVEGAGYTF
>TRBJ1-2|-|-|TRBV24-1
TGTGCCACCAGTGATACTAACCTGGGCGGCTACACCTTC
CATSDTNLGGYTF
>TRBJ1-2|many|-|TRBV9
TGTGCCAGCAGCGAACACCAGGAGAACTATGGCTACACCTTC
CASSEHQENYGYTF
>TRBJ2-7|-|-|TRBV6-2/TRBV6-3
TGTGCCAGCAGTTACATGACAGGCGACCCCTACGAGCAGTACTTC
CASSYMTGDPYEQYF
>TRBJ1-1|few|-|TRBV10-3
TGTGCCATCAGGGGGCTGTCGGCCACTGAAGCTTTCTTT
CAIRGLSATEAFF
>TRBJ2-6|few|-|TRBV7-9
TGTGCCAGCACGGCGCTACGTGGGGCCAACGTCCTGACTTTC
CASTALRGANVLTF
>TRBJ2-7|few|TRBD1|TRBV7-3
TGTGCCAGCAGCATCGACAGGGGTGGCGAGCAGTACTTC
CASSIDRGGEQYF
>TRBJ1-1|few|TRBD1|TRBV6-4
TGTGCCAGCAGTGAGTCCTTGACAGGGGGCACTGAAGCTTTCTTT
CASSESLTGGTEAFF
>TRBJ2-2|few|-|TRBV4-3
TGCGCCAGCAGCCAAGGAGGAATCAACACCGGGGAGCTGTTTTTT
CASSQGGINTGELFF
>TRBJ1-6|-|-|TRBV20-1
TGCAGTGCTAGAGAAAAGGGACCAGAGAGCTCCTATAATTCACCCCTCCACTTT
CSAREKGPESSYNSPLHF
>TRBJ1-6|-|-|TRBV9
TGTGCCAGCAGCGTAAGTCCCGGGACGGTGACCCCGGGGTATAATTCACCCCTCCACTTT
CASSVSPGTVTPGYNSPLHF
>TRBJ1-2|few|-|TRBV25-1
TGTGCCAGCAGTGAATATGCCGACAGACACCAGGGCTACACCTTC
CASSEYADRHQGYTF
>TRBJ2-1|-|TRBD1|TRBV5-1
TGCGCCAGCAGCTTGGAGGACAGGGCCCTGGATGAGCAGTTCTTC
CASSLEDRALDEQFF
>TRBJ2-2|-|-|TRBV6-5
TGTGCCAGCAGTTACCACCCCGTGGAGGGCTACGGGGAGCTGTTTTTT
CASSYHPVEGYGELFF
>TRBJ1-6|few|-|TRBV4-3
TGCGCCAGCAGCCAAGCAGGGATTGGCTCACCCCTCCACTTT
CASSQAGIGSPLHF
>TRBJ1-1|few|TRBD1|TRBV7-2
TGTGCCAGCAGCCCGCGACAGGGGCGGTTTACTTTCTTT
CASSPRQGRFTFF
>TRBJ1-3|few|TRBD1|TRBV5-1
TGCGCCAGCAGCTTGGCCGGGGACAGGGATGGAAACACCATATATTTT
CASSLAGDRDGNTIYF
>TRBJ2-2|few|TRBD2|TRBV7-2
TGTGCCAGCTCCGTAGCGGGTGTCAATACCGGGGAGCTGTTTTTT
CASSVAGVNTGELFF
>TRBJ2-7|few|TRBD1|TRBV3-1
TGTGCCAGCAGCCAAGTTAAAGGACAGGGCGCCTACGAGCAGTACTTC
CASSQVKGQGAYEQYF
>TRBJ1-4|few|-|TRBV20-1
TGCAGTGCTAGACGGCAGGGGAGTTGGCGCGAAAAACTGTTTTTT
CSARRQGSWREKLFF
>TRBJ1-1|many|TRBD1|TRBV7-3
TGTGCCAGCAGCCCCGGGACAGGGAGTCACACTGAAGCTTTCTTT
CASSPGTGSHTEAFF
>TRBJ1-1|-|-|TRBV6-2/TRBV6-3
TGTGCCAGCAGTTACCTGGGTAGGTCTGAAGCTTTCTTT
CASSYLGRSEAFF
>TRBJ1-5|-|-|TRBV12-3/TRBV12-4
TGTGCCAGCAGTAGTATTCCGGGCCCTTACAATCAGCCCCAGCATTTT
CASSSIPGPYNQPQHF
>TRBJ1-4|few|-|TRBV4-3
TGCGCCACCGGACAGAACAATGAAAAACTGTTTTTT
CATGQNNEKLFF
>TRBJ2-1|-|TRBD2|TRBV3-1
TGTGCCAGCAGCCAACGACTAGCGGTTGGGTCCTACAATGAGCAGTTCTTC
CASSQRLAVGSYNEQFF
>TRBJ2-3|-|TRBD2|TRBV7-2
TGTGCCAGCAGCTTAGTGCAGCGGGGGGGCGGCACAGATACGCAGTATTTT
CASSLVQRGGGTDTQYF
>TRBJ2-6|many|-|TRBV12-3/TRBV12-4
TGTGCCAGCACCCCGGCGGGGCTGGGGGCCAACGTCCTGACTTTC
CASTPAGLGANVLTF
>TRBJ2-2|few|TRBD1|TRBV7-2
TGTGCCAGCAGCAGACTGACAGGGAACCTCGGGGAGCTGTTTTTT
CASSRLTGNLGELFF
>TRBJ2-1|few|TRBD2|TRBV6-6
TGTGCCAGCAGGTGGACTAGCGGGGCCTACAATGAGCAGTTCTTC
CASRWTSGAYNEQFF
>TRBJ1-5|few|TRBD1|TRBV2
TGTGCCAGCAGCGCGGGACAGGGTGCGGGCAATCAGCCCCAGCATTTT
CASSAGQGAGNQPQHF
>TRBJ2-7|-|-|TRBV29-1
TGCAGCGTTGAAGGGGAATACCCCTACGAGCAGTACTTC
CSVEGEYPYEQYF
>TRBJ2-3|-|-|TRBV14
TGTGCCAGCAGCCAAGGGGCCGGGGTTACGCAGTATTTT
CASSQGAGVTQYF
>TRBJ2-5|few|-|TRBV11-2
TGTGCCAGCAGCTTCTCCAGGGCTACGGAGACCCAGTACTTC
CASSFSRATETQYF
>TRBJ1-5|-|-|TRBV7-9
TGTGCCAGCAGCTTAGCGGAAGGGGGCAATCAGCCCCAGCATTTT
CASSLAEGGNQPQHF
>TRBJ2-3|few|-|TRBV20-1
TGCAGTGCCCACAGTGAGGACTTCACAGATACGCAGTATTTT
CSAHSEDFTDTQYF
>TRBJ2-7|many|-|TRBV6-2/TRBV6-3
TGTGCCAGCACCGCACCGGGAAAGGTGAGCTCCTACGAGCAGTACTTC
CASTAPGKVSSYEQYF
>TRBJ1-3|-|-|TRBV10-3
TGTGCCATCAACCAGGGGAATCCAAACACCATATATTTT
CAINQGNPNTIYF
>TRBJ2-3|-|-|TRBV7-2
TGTGCCAGCAGCTTAGCGTTAGTAGCAGATACGCAGTATTTT
CASSLALVADTQYF
>TRBJ1-1|-|TRBD1|TRBV4-1
TGCGCCAGCAGCCAAGCCGATACAGGGGTACCTTACAGGAACACTGAAGCTTTCTTT
CASSQADTGVPYRNTEAFF
>TRBJ1-5|many|TRBD1|TRBV7-2
TGTGCCAGCAGCGGGACAGGCAATCAGCCCCAGCATTTT
CASSGTGNQPQHF
>TRBJ1-2|few|TRBD1|TRBV6-2/TRBV6-3
TGTGCCAGCAGTTCGCCGGGACAGACTCTCTATGGCTACACCTTC
CASSSPGQTLYGYTF
>TRBJ1-2|few|-|TRBV5-1
TGCGCCAGCAGCCCGGACCCAGGGCGGGACTATGGCTACACCTTC
CASSPDPGRDYGYTF
>TRBJ2-5|-|-|TRBV7-8
TGTGCCAGCAGCTTAACGGCAGGGACCCAGTACTTC
CASSLTAGTQYF
>TRBJ1-6|many|-|TRBV7-9
TGTGCCAGCAGCCAAGACATGGGTGGGTCACCCCTCCACTTT
CASSQDMGGSPLHF
>TRBJ2-3|many|TRBD2|TRBV7-2
TGTGCCAGCAGTTCACTAGCGGGGGTGGTAGATACGCAGTATTTT
CASSSLAGVVDTQYF